This T cell receptor beta chain came from a study of Tregs in tolerant kidney transplant recipients. Thawed PBMCs were FACS-sorted into unstimulated CD4+CD25+CD127- regulatory T cells, CD4+CD25- non-regulatory cells, CD4 and CD8 cells. Points from the study as a whole: Biological reproducibility was not directly addressed in this study.

A remark on this clone: Antigen unknown.

Profiling relied on immunoSEQ multiplex PCR, and the TCRdb table lists in-frame clones only, not all of them. Found here are more than 90,000 clones, about 90% of them singletons; the top ten hold more than 0.5%. Sequenced: CD4+ T cells from blood. The sequence was collected from a human donor in good health.

The CDR3 loop is CASSFGGSGGNEQFF. The CDR3 DNA is TGTGCCAGCAGCTTTGGTGGTAGCGGCGGGAATGAGCAGTTCTTC. The chain uses TRBV7-2 and TRBJ2-1; D is possibly TRBD2 (6 bases). Germline CDR1 reads SGHTA; CDR2 reads FQGNSA. Trimming cost V 3 bases and J 7 bases, with 16 bases left between them. This CDR3 is 15 amino acids long.